Following are 13 T cell receptor beta chains from one sample sequenced in a study of brain metastases from non-small cell lung cancer. Profiled with immunoSEQ multiplex PCR; TCRdb holds only in-frame clones, not every one. This sample has roughly 150 clones, with around nine tenths found just once. Sequencing was performed on tumor-adjacent normal tissue. Every receptor here comes from a donor aged 40 or over with non-small cell lung cancer.

Note on this clone: Sequence at one end of the junction differs from germline and may be a read error. The chain employs TRBV13 and TRBJ2-1; D might be TRBD1 (5 bases). The length of the CDR3 is 15 residues. CDR1 and CDR2 (germline): PRHDT, FYEKMQ (reference sequence). CDR3 bases: TGTGCCAGCAGCTTATCTACTCAGGGTGGCTTAGAGCAATTCTTC. Its protein product is CASSLSTQGGLEQFF.

The rearrangement joins TRBV19 to TRBJ2-6, with unresolved D. The V gene's germline CDR1 is LNHDA and CDR2 SQIVND (reference sequence). The CDR3 extends over 14 amino acids. V lost 7 bases, J lost 2 bases, and 9 bases lay in between. The CDR3 DNA reads TGTGCCAGTATCCCCCAGGCTGGGGCCAACGTCCTGACTTTC. This translates into CASIPQAGANVLTF.

In DNA form, the CDR3 reads TGTGCCAGCAGCTTAGGGGGGAGAGGGGGACAGCCCCAGCATTTT. As protein: CASSLGGRGGQPQHF. The chain links TRBV13 to TRBJ1-5, with D possibly matching TRBD1 (6 bases). V was pared by 0 bases and J by 7 bases, with 13 bases between. The CDR3 covers 15 residues. Germline V CDR1 and CDR2: PRHDT, FYEKMQ (reference sequence).

This chain joins TRBV19 and TRBJ1-5; a possible D gene is TRBD1 (6 bases). Germline loops: CDR1 LNHDA, CDR2 SQIVND (reference sequence). The CDR3 runs to 15 residues. Trimming cost V 5 bases and J 4 bases, with 15 bases left between them. The CDR3 coding sequence is TGTGCCAGTAGTCCGCAGGGGTCGTCTAATCAGCCCCAGCATTTT. It specifies CASSPQGSSNQPQHF.

This clone was counted only a few times. The chain has TRBV19 and TRBJ2-2; D unresolved. The CDR3 is made up of 13 amino acids. Germline V lookup: CDR1 LNHDA, CDR2 SQIVND (reference sequence). Trimming shortened V by 7 bases and J by 0 bases, and 6 bases separated the two germline ends. The chain's CDR3 is CASTDPNTGELFF. In nucleotides, the CDR3 is TGTGCCAGTACTGACCCGAACACCGGGGAGCTGTTTTTT.

V is TRBV6-6 and J is TRBJ2-2; a possible D gene is TRBD1 (6 bases). The V end lost 8 bases, the J end lost 1 base, and 11 bases lay between the germline ends. The CDR3 runs 14 residues. The germline V gene has CDR1 MNHNY and CDR2 SVGAGI (reference sequence). The CDR3 protein is CASARGRNTGELFF. Written as DNA, the CDR3 is TGTGCCAGCGCAAGGGGGAGGAACACCGGGGAGCTGTTTTTT.

V and J are TRBV28 and TRBJ1-1; no firm D call. V lost 7 bases and J 0 bases, leaving 6 bases between the germline ends. CDR3 length: 12 amino acids. CDR1 MDHEN and CDR2 SYDVKM come from the germline V gene. CDR3 loop: CASKGLNTEAFF. CDR3 coding DNA: TGTGCCAGCAAAGGTTTGAACACTGAAGCTTTCTTT.

The V gene is TRBV7-9, the J gene TRBJ2-7, with a possible D match to TRBD2 (5 bases). The CDR3 loop spans 12 amino acids. V gave up 5 bases and J gave up 0 bases, with 5 bases separating them. Germline V lookup: CDR1 SEHNR, CDR2 FQNEAQ (reference sequence). Written as DNA, the CDR3 is TGTGCCAGCAGCGGGAGCTCCTACGAGCAGTACTTC. This gives the protein CASSGSSYEQYF.

The gene calls are TRBV7-3 and TRBJ1-2, with D hard to call. Germline V gene data show CDR1 as SGHTA and CDR2 as FQGTGA. This CDR3 comprises 15 residues. The V end lost 2 bases, the J end lost 8 bases, and 18 bases lay between the germline ends. DNA of the CDR3: TGTGCCAGCAGCTTATCCGAGGACCGCGTCGGAGGCTACACCTTC. It translates to CASSLSEDRVGGYTF. Full variable domain (missing parts from reference TRBV7-3 and TRBJ1-2): GAGVSQTPSNKVTEKGKYVELRCDPISGHTALYWYRQSLGQGPEFLIYFQGTGAADDSGLPNDRFFAVRPEGSVSTLKIQRTERGDSAVYLCASSLSEDRVGGYTFGSGTRLTVV.

The rearrangement uses TRBV7-2 and TRBJ1-4, with 7 bases matching TRBD1. The CDR3 runs 16 residues. V trimming: 0 bases; J trimming: 3 bases; junction bases outside the gene matches: 4. In germline, CDR1 is SGHTA, CDR2 FQGNSA. The DNA for the CDR3 is TGTGCCAGCAGCTTAGCGGCCGGGACAGCTAATGAAAAACTGTTTTTT. This gives the protein CASSLAAGTANEKLFF.

The chain couples TRBV13 to TRBJ2-7, with no clear D. There are 14 residues in the CDR3. Trimming took off 4 bases at V and 3 bases at J, with 13 bases between the two ends. In germline, CDR1 is PRHDT, CDR2 FYEKMQ (reference sequence). The CDR3 protein is CASSSITDLYEQYF. The CDR3 region has the DNA TGTGCCAGCAGCTCCATAACGGATCTCTACGAGCAGTACTTC.

In its sample, this clone was seen once. The J gene is TRBJ2-7, the V gene TRBV10-2, with D perhaps assigned TRBD1 or TRBD2 (5 bases each). CDR3 length: 15 residues. Trimming stripped 0 bases from V and 2 bases from J, with 11 bases between. Germline CDR1 reads WSHSY; CDR2 reads SAAADI. CDR3 in DNA: TGCGCCAGCAGTGAGTCGTCGGGGACCACCTACGAGCAGTACTTC. This sequence encodes CASSESSGTTYEQYF.

The chain joins TRBV28 to TRBJ2-5; possible D gene TRBD1, 5 bases. Germline CDR1 and CDR2: MDHEN and SYDVKM. V was cut by 10 bases and J by 2 bases, with 14 bases left in between. This CDR3 region has 13 residues. The CDR3 sequence: CATNPQGQETQYF. The CDR3 region has the DNA TGTGCCACTAATCCCCAGGGACAAGAGACCCAGTACTTC.